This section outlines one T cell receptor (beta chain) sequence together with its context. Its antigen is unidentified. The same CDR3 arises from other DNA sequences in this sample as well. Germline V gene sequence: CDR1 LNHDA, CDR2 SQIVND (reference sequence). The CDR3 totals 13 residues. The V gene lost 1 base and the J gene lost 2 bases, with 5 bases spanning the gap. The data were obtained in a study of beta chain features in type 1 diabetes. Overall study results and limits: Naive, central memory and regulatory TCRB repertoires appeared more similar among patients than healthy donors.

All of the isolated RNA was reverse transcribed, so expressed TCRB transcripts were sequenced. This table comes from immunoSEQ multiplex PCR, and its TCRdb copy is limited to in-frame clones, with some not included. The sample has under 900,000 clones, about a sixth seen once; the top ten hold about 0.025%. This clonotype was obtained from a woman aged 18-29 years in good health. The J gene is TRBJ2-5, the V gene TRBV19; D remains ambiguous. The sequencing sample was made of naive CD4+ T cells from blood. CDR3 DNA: TGTGCCAGTAGTATAGGACTGCAAGAGACCCAGTACTTC. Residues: CASSIGLQETQYF.